This entry lists 15 T cell receptor beta chains sequenced from one sample in a study of blood T cells in healthy people across ages. Combining a sample-barcoded 5' primer with a J-beta primer mix, a second PCR ran for roughly 7 to 11 cycles. TCRdb re-called the 5' RACE reads with MiXCR, one entry per CDR3 protein. The sample carries 1.8 million or so distinct CDR3 sequences, approximately 39% recorded once. The sample consisted of blood. The receptor set was obtained from a human donor in good health.

V and J are TRBV10-3 and TRBJ1-1, with D maybe TRBD1 (5 bases). Per the germline V gene, CDR1 is ENHRY and CDR2 is SYGVKD. V was shortened by 3 bases and J by 1 base, with 9 bases between the two germline ends. This CDR3 region has 14 residues. The CDR3 loop reads CAISEGDENTEAFF. The CDR3 DNA follows: TGTGCCATCAGTGAAGGGGATGAGAACACTGAAGCTTTCTTT.

The rearrangement uses TRBV7-2 and TRBJ2-3; D not certain. Germline V gives CDR1 SGHTA, CDR2 FQGNSA. V was trimmed by 7 bases and J by 4 bases, leaving 6 bases between them. The CDR3 consists of 11 residues. CDR3 DNA: TGTGCCAGCACGTTCGCAGATACGCAGTATTTT. It codes for CASTFADTQYF.

This clonotype was detected only a few times. The CDR3 region is CASSPLAENIQYF. DNA for the CDR3: TGTGCCAGCAGCCCCCTGGCGGAAAACATTCAGTACTTC. V gene TRBV7-2 combines with J gene TRBJ2-4; D remains ambiguous. V was cut by 5 bases and J by 5 bases, with 10 bases left in between. The germline V gene has CDR1 SGHTA and CDR2 FQGNSA. The CDR3 runs to 13 residues.

This clonotype was detected a few times. The rearrangement links TRBV5-6 to TRBJ2-3; D is possibly TRBD2 (6 bases). The germline gives CDR1 SGHDT, CDR2 YYEEEE. V lost 2 bases, J lost 2 bases, and 18 bases lay in between. This CDR3 has 17 amino acids. The CDR3 loop reads CASSFLVGGPHTDTQYF. CDR3 nucleotide sequence: TGTGCCAGCAGCTTCCTAGTGGGAGGACCTCACACAGATACGCAGTATTTT.

The V and J genes are TRBV20-1 and TRBJ2-5, with 8 bases identical to TRBD1. CDR3 length: 14 amino acids. Germline CDR1 DFQATT, CDR2 SNEGSKA (reference sequence). Trimming took 3 bases from V and 4 from J; bases not matched to a gene: 7. In DNA form, the CDR3 reads TGCAGTGCTAGGGGACAGGAGGGAGGAGAGACCCAGTACTTC. This sequence encodes CSARGQEGGETQYF.

This clonotype has a handful of counts. The chain joins TRBV2 to TRBJ2-1, with 12 bases identical to TRBD2. V shed 6 bases and J 0 bases; nucleotides not matched to a gene: 18. The germline V gene has CDR1 SNHLY and CDR2 FYNNEI. The CDR3 consists of 21 residues. This chain's CDR3 is CASRWLLVGLAGGSSYNEQFF. In nucleotides, the CDR3 is TGTGCCAGCAGGTGGCTTCTTGTTGGGCTAGCGGGGGGGAGCTCCTACAATGAGCAGTTCTTC.

This clonotype was found a few times. The genes are TRBV24-1 and TRBJ1-5, with D perhaps TRBD1 (6 bases). Germline V CDR1 and CDR2: KGHDR, SFDVKD. The length of the CDR3 is 12 residues. The V end lost 1 base, the J end lost 14 bases, and 11 bases lay between the germline ends. DNA for the CDR3: TGTGCCACCAGTGATTTCTGGGGGGACAAGCATTTT. Its translation is CATSDFWGDKHF.

The chain carries TRBV7-2 and TRBJ2-5; the D gene is possibly TRBD2 (6 bases). The germline CDR1 and CDR2 sequences are SGHTA and FQGNSA. This CDR3 is 14 amino acids long. Trimming took off 5 bases at V and 1 base at J, with 11 bases between the two ends. DNA of the CDR3: TGTGCCAGCAGCATGAGCGGGTTCCAAGAGACCCAGTACTTC. Protein sequence: CASSMSGFQETQYF.

The chain recombines TRBV20-1 with TRBJ1-2, with a possible D match to TRBD1 (6 bases). The CDR3 is 14 amino acids. CDR1 DFQATT and CDR2 SNEGSKA come from the germline V gene (reference sequence). V lost 6 bases and J lost 4, with 18 bases in between. CDR3 sequence reads: CSAWGQSNGYGYTF. CDR3 DNA sequence: TGCAGTGCCTGGGGACAATCGAACGGCTATGGCTACACCTTC.

This clonotype occurred a few times. The V gene is TRBV10-3, the J gene TRBJ1-1; the D is unclear. Germline-derived CDR1 and CDR2 are ENHRY and SYGVKD. Trimming stripped 0 bases from V and 2 bases from J, with 13 bases between. This CDR3 has 16 amino acids. The CDR3 loop reads CAISESGPDINTEAFF. The CDR3 region has the DNA TGTGCCATCAGTGAGTCGGGCCCAGACATAAACACTGAAGCTTTCTTT.

This clonotype was observed many times. The V gene is TRBV5-1, the J gene TRBJ2-5, with 7 bases fitting TRBD2. Germline V gives CDR1 SGHRS, CDR2 YFSETQ. The CDR3 totals 14 residues. With V trimmed by 0 bases and J by 4 bases, 3 bases remained unmatched. In DNA form, the CDR3 reads TGCGCCAGCAGCTTGGTGGCGGGGGTAGAGACCCAGTACTTC. As protein: CASSLVAGVETQYF. The complete variable domain, with remaining parts taken from reference TRBV5-1 and TRBJ2-5, reads KAGVTQTPRYLIKTRGQQVTLSCSPISGHRSVSWYQQTPGQGLQFLFEYFSETQRNKGNFPGRFSGRQFSNSRSEMNVSTLELGDSALYLCASSLVAGVETQYFGPGTRLLVL.

Many counts were recorded for this clonotype. The genes are TRBV20-1 and TRBJ2-3; D gene ambiguous. The germline CDR1 and CDR2 sequences are DFQATT and SNEGSKA (reference sequence). This CDR3 has 13 residues. V lost 0 bases and J 1 base, leaving 5 bases between the germline ends. The CDR3 nucleotides are TGCAGTGCTAGAGACACTCGCACAGATACGCAGTATTTT. Its protein is CSARDTRTDTQYF.

The V gene is TRBV7-9, the J gene TRBJ2-4, with 8 positions matching TRBD1. Near its end, the DNA agrees better with TRBJ2-7, so the J call may be wrong. Germline-derived CDR1 and CDR2 are SEHNR and FQNEAQ (reference sequence). The CDR3 covers 15 residues. CDR3 bases: TGTGCCAGCAGCTTCGCGACAGGGGTCACCTACGAGCAGTACTTC. Residues: CASSFATGVTYEQYF.

This clonotype was seen a handful of times. This chain links TRBV4-3 with TRBJ1-5; D remains ambiguous. Looked up from germline, CDR1 is LGHNA and CDR2 is YSLEER. V was cut by 0 bases and J by 1 base, with 7 bases left in between. The CDR3 spans 15 residues. The CDR3 region is CASSQDRGSNQPQHF. The CDR3 DNA reads as TGCGCCAGCAGCCAAGATCGGGGAAGCAATCAGCCCCAGCATTTT.

This clonotype has a handful of counts. The V and J genes are TRBV20-1 and TRBJ2-2, with 10 bases identical to TRBD1. J gave up 3 bases and V 0 bases, and 10 bases lay outside the gene matches. The CDR3 consists of 18 residues. The V gene's germline CDR1 is DFQATT and CDR2 SNEGSKA (reference sequence). The CDR3 protein is CSARDPSAGTGDTGELFF. CDR3 DNA: TGCAGTGCTAGAGATCCGAGTGCAGGGACAGGGGACACCGGGGAGCTGTTTTTT.